The next 23 T cell receptor beta chains were all read from a single sample in a study of blood T cells in healthy people across ages (dated by TCRdb to about 2015). The protocol used for the library was 5' RACE. Reads for this sample came from an Illumina HiSeq 2500. A second PCR of about 7 to 12 cycles was run with a J-beta primer mix and a sample-barcoded 5' primer. TCRdb's own reprocessing of the public reads used fastp at Q25 and MiXCR and kept productive beta chains. Duplicate CDR3 protein sequences are folded into a single record with the most common DNA and genes. Across this sample there are 450,000 to 700,000 distinct CDR3 sequences, with roughly 28% seen only once. Around 20% of the sample comes from the top ten. The specimen sequenced was blood. The receptors stem from a woman in her 70s in good health.

This rearrangement joins TRBV6-6 to TRBJ1-2; perhaps TRBD1 as D (5 bases). The CDR3 totals 16 residues. The germline V gene encodes CDR1 MNHNY and CDR2 SVGAGI (reference sequence). Trimming cost V 6 bases and J 0 bases, with 17 bases left between them. The CDR3 is CASSDTTGATNYGYTF. The CDR3 coding sequence is TGTGCCAGCAGCGACACTACAGGAGCTACTAACTATGGCTACACCTTC.

This clonotype has more than one count but fewer than ten. The chain carries TRBV29-1 and TRBJ2-4; no reliable D call. This CDR3 spans 12 amino acids. Germline CDR1 is SQVTM and CDR2 is ANQGSEA. The V end lost 7 bases, the J end lost 4 bases, and 11 bases lay between the germline ends. The CDR3 region has the DNA TGCAGCGGTCAAGACACGAAAAACATTCAGTACTTC. It codes for CSGQDTKNIQYF.

The J gene is TRBJ2-6, the V gene TRBV12-3 or TRBV12-4; D not resolved. This CDR3 contains 17 residues. V shed 6 bases and J shed 0 bases, with 15 bases lying between them. The CDR3 spells CASSPVAYRSGANVLTF. CDR3 nucleotides: TGTGCCAGCAGCCCTGTTGCTTACCGCTCTGGGGCCAACGTCCTGACTTTC.

V usage is TRBV5-6 and J usage is TRBJ2-7; TRBD2 is a possible D gene (5 bases). The CDR3 runs to 14 residues. V gave up 3 bases and J gave up 2 bases, with 12 bases separating them. Germline CDR1 reads SGHDT; CDR2 reads YYEEEE. CDR3: CASSYLGVTYEQYF. The CDR3 DNA is TGTGCCAGCAGCTATTTGGGAGTTACCTACGAGCAGTACTTC.

Concerning this clonotype itself: The junction does not match germline at one end; this may be a read error. The V gene is TRBV6-5, the J gene TRBJ1-5; D ambiguous. In germline, CDR1 is MNHEY, CDR2 SVGAGI. The CDR3 is made up of 15 amino acids. The CDR3 sequence is CDSSRMGFQHQPQHF. For the CDR3, the DNA is TGTGACAGCAGTCGGATGGGGTTTCAGCATCAGCCCCAGCATTTT.

This clonotype occurred a few times. V and J are TRBV6-2 or TRBV6-3 and TRBJ2-2; D possibly corresponds to TRBD2 (5 bases). Germline V gene data show CDR1 as MNHEY and CDR2 as SVGEGT. This CDR3 has 16 residues. The V end was cut by 2 bases, the J end by 0 bases, with 10 bases between. The CDR3 DNA is TGTGCCAGCAGTTACGGCGGACTCTCGAACACCGGGGAGCTGTTTTTT. Residues: CASSYGGLSNTGELFF.

J is TRBJ1-3 and V is TRBV29-1, with 9 bases aligning to TRBD1. Germline V gene sequence: CDR1 SQVTM, CDR2 ANQGSEA. With 4 bases clipped from V and 4 bases from J, the junction kept 8 bases outside the gene matches. This CDR3 is 15 amino acids long. The CDR3 coding sequence is TGCAGCGTTGGACGACAGGGGGGGACGGGAAACACCATATATTTT. Its translation is CSVGRQGGTGNTIYF. Looking up the rest from reference TRBV29-1 and TRBJ1-3 gives the full variable domain: SAVISQKPSRDICQRGTSLTIQCQVDSQVTMMFWYRQQPGQSLTLIATANQGSEATYESGFVIDKFPISRPNLTFSTLTVSNMSPEDSSIYLCSVGRQGGTGNTIYFGEGSWLTVV.

J is TRBJ2-7 and V is TRBV7-2; D may match TRBD1 or TRBD2 (5 bases each). V was clipped by 5 bases and J by 4 bases, with 18 bases between them. This CDR3 contains 15 residues. From germline, CDR1 is SGHTA and CDR2 FQGNSA. The CDR3: CASSATGPGPYEQYF. In DNA, the CDR3 is TGTGCCAGCAGCGCAACAGGTCCGGGGCCTTACGAGCAGTACTTC.

This clonotype was observed a few times. The rearrangement uses TRBV29-1 and TRBJ2-2; D is undetermined. CDR3 size: 13 residues. CDR1 and CDR2 from the germline V gene are SQVTM and ANQGSEA. Trimming shortened V by 5 bases and J by 6 bases, and 13 bases separated the two germline ends. Written as DNA, the CDR3 is TGCAGCGTTCGCGGTCAGGCCCCCGGGGAGCTGTTTTTT. It translates to CSVRGQAPGELFF.

J is TRBJ2-3 and V is TRBV20-1; D is perhaps TRBD1 (7 bases). Germline V gene sequence: CDR1 DFQATT, CDR2 SNEGSKA (reference sequence). The CDR3 sequence is 12 residues long. V lost 6 bases, J lost 5 bases, and 12 bases lay in between. CDR3 in amino acids: CSARQGGDTQYF. CDR3 nucleotide sequence: TGCAGTGCGCGACAGGGAGGAGATACGCAGTATTTT.

This clonotype appeared a few times. This chain uses TRBV7-3 with TRBJ2-3; 7 bases are shared with TRBD1. J was trimmed by 0 bases and V by 3 bases; bases with no gene match: 3. The CDR3 is made up of 15 amino acids. Germline V gene data show CDR1 as SGHTA and CDR2 as FQGTGA. CDR3 region: CASSLQTGSTDTQYF. CDR3 in DNA: TGTGCCAGCAGCTTGCAGACAGGGAGCACAGATACGCAGTATTTT.

This clonotype was seen more than once but under ten times. The chain recombines TRBV10-3 with TRBJ1-4; D ambiguous. Germline CDR1 and CDR2: ENHRY and SYGVKD. The V end lost 3 bases, the J end lost 4 bases, and 9 bases lay between the germline ends. This CDR3 is 14 amino acids long. This CDR3 reads CAISDRQVNEKLFF. The CDR3 DNA reads as TGTGCCATCAGTGATCGGCAGGTTAATGAAAAACTGTTTTTT.

The chain links TRBV15 to TRBJ2-6; no clear D. This CDR3 is built from 13 residues. Germline loops: CDR1 LNHNV, CDR2 YYDKDF (reference sequence). V was clipped by 8 bases and J by 1 base, with 6 bases between them. The CDR3 protein is CATHQSGANVLTF. The CDR3 coding sequence is TGTGCCACCCACCAATCTGGGGCCAACGTCCTGACTTTC.

This clonotype occurred a few times. This chain joins TRBV5-1 and TRBJ1-2; tentatively, D is TRBD1 (5 bases). The ends were cut back, 0 bases at V and 0 bases at J, with 9 bases in the middle. Germline-derived CDR1 and CDR2 are SGHRS and YFSETQ. The CDR3 extends over 15 amino acids. CDR3 amino acids: CASSLAGLSNYGYTF. CDR3 sequence (DNA): TGCGCCAGCAGCTTGGCAGGGCTCTCTAACTATGGCTACACCTTC.

The J gene is TRBJ1-4, the V gene TRBV10-3, with a tentative D call TRBD1 (6 bases). This CDR3 comprises 13 residues. V gave up 7 bases and J gave up 2 bases, with 8 bases separating them. The germline V gene has CDR1 ENHRY and CDR2 SYGVKD. This CDR3 reads CAIKGHTNEKLFF. The CDR3 coding sequence is TGTGCCATCAAGGGACATACTAATGAAAAACTGTTTTTT.

Details on this clonotype: Its ends do not fully match the called genes, so a read error is possible. CDR3 bases: TGTGCCAGTAGTGAAGCGTTCGGGGGGAGGGAGACCCAGTACTTC. This gives the protein CASSEAFGGRETQYF. The J gene is TRBJ2-5, the V gene TRBV6-1; 7 positions match TRBD2. This CDR3 contains 15 residues. Germline-derived CDR1 and CDR2 are MNHNS and SASEGT.

J is TRBJ2-7 and V is TRBV5-1, with D perhaps matching TRBD1 (6 bases). Germline CDR1 SGHRS, CDR2 YFSETQ. This CDR3 has 15 residues. V gave up 2 bases and J gave up 0 bases, with 12 bases separating them. Written as DNA, the CDR3 is TGCGCCAGCAGCTTTTTGGACAGTCCCTCCTACGAGCAGTACTTC. Its translation is CASSFLDSPSYEQYF.

The rearrangement uses TRBV7-9 and TRBJ1-2; tentatively, D is TRBD1 (5 bases). CDR1 is SEHNR and CDR2 is FQNEAQ in the germline V gene (reference sequence). V was cut by 0 bases and J by 6 bases, with 14 bases left in between. This CDR3 is built from 15 residues. CDR3 amino acids: CASSLASGGDHGYTF. The CDR3 coding sequence is TGTGCCAGCAGCTTAGCGTCAGGTGGGGACCATGGCTACACCTTC. Based on the CDR3 plus reference TRBV7-9 and TRBJ1-2, the full variable domain is DTGVSQNPRHKITKRGQNVTFRCDPISEHNRLYWYRQTLGQGPEFLTYFQNEAQLEKSRLLSDRFSAERPKGSFSTLEIQRTEQGDSAMYLCASSLASGGDHGYTFGSGTRLTVV.

The J gene is TRBJ2-2, the V gene TRBV2, with D possibly called TRBD1 or TRBD2 (5 bases each). CDR3 length equals 15 residues. The V gene's germline CDR1 is SNHLY and CDR2 FYNNEI. V was shortened by 6 bases and J by 8 bases, with 19 bases between the two germline ends. The CDR3 reads CASSHSRGPRGELFF. DNA of the CDR3: TGTGCCAGCAGCCACTCAAGGGGACCGAGGGGGGAGCTGTTTTTT.

The gene calls are TRBV12-3 or TRBV12-4 and TRBJ2-5; the D gene is possibly TRBD2 (5 bases). The J call may be faulty, since TRBJ2-7 better matches the DNA end. This CDR3 has 14 residues. The CDR3 bases are TGTGCCAGCAGTCCCATTCGGGACTCCTACGAGCAGTACTTC. It translates to CASSPIRDSYEQYF.

This clonotype was detected a few times. This chain uses TRBV20-1 with TRBJ1-1; D is unresolved. CDR3 size: 12 residues. Germline lookup yields CDR1 DFQATT and CDR2 SNEGSKA (reference sequence). Trimming shortened V by 2 bases and J by 1 base, and 5 bases separated the two germline ends. CDR3 region: CSARHRNTEAFF. The CDR3 DNA is TGCAGTGCTAGACATAGGAACACTGAAGCTTTCTTT.

The CDR3: CASTQLTGQRKNIQYF. The DNA of the CDR3 is TGTGCCAGCACACAGTTGACGGGACAGCGAAAAAACATTCAGTACTTC. V and J are TRBV6-2 or TRBV6-3 and TRBJ2-4, with 7 bases fitting TRBD1. The CDR3 contains 16 residues. Germline V gives CDR1 MNHEY, CDR2 SVGEGT. V was pared by 7 bases and J by 4 bases, with 13 bases of the junction left unmatched.

This chain connects TRBV7-9 to TRBJ1-4; TRBD1 might be the D (6 bases). CDR1 is SEHNR, CDR2 FQNEAQ, per germline (reference sequence). CDR3 length: 16 amino acids. V shed 5 bases and J shed 4 bases, with 17 bases lying between them. CDR3 DNA: TGTGCCAGCAGCCCAGGCTCGACAGGACTTAATGAAAAACTGTTTTTT. Its translation is CASSPGSTGLNEKLFF. The entire variable domain, with the rest obtained from reference TRBV7-9 and TRBJ1-4, is as follows: DTGVSQNPRHKITKRGQNVTFRCDPISEHNRLYWYRQTLGQGPEFLTYFQNEAQLEKSRLLSDRFSAERPKGSFSTLEIQRTEQGDSAMYLCASSPGSTGLNEKLFFGSGTQLSVL.